Shown below are 21 T cell receptor beta chains from a single sample sequenced in a study of identical twins. TCRdb recomputed calls from the 5' RACE reads with MiXCR, one row per CDR3 protein. The sample contains 1.5 million to 2 million distinct CDR3 sequences, less than 35% of which appear only once. The specimen was cord blood. All receptors come from a newborn girl in good health.

This clonotype came up a few times. The chain joins TRBV5-1 to TRBJ2-1; the match to TRBD2 covers 7 bases. Germline-derived CDR1 and CDR2 are SGHRS and YFSETQ. The V segment lost 2 bases and the J segment 8 bases; nucleotides outside the gene matches: 1. The CDR3 length is 12 residues. CDR3 in amino acids: CASSFAGDEQFF. The DNA for the CDR3 is TGCGCCAGCAGCTTTGCGGGAGATGAGCAGTTCTTC.

This clonotype was observed many times. The chain carries TRBV10-3 and TRBJ2-4; the match to TRBD1 covers 9 bases. The V and J ends lost 10 bases and 0 bases, in that order; junction bases with no gene match: 7. The germline CDR1 and CDR2 sequences are ENHRY and SYGVKD. The CDR3 length is 15 residues. The CDR3 reads CATWDRVLAKNIQYF. CDR3 nucleotides: TGTGCCACCTGGGACAGGGTGTTAGCCAAAAACATTCAGTACTTC.

The gene calls are TRBV27 and TRBJ1-6; D remains ambiguous. CDR1 is MNHEY, CDR2 SMNVEV, per germline (reference sequence). Deletions cut 8 bases from V and 0 bases from J, with 8 bases between. This CDR3 has 14 amino acids. Here the CDR3 DNA reads TGTGCCAGCCGCCGGGACTCCTATAATTCACCCCTCCACTTT. It yields the protein CASRRDSYNSPLHF.

This sequence joins TRBV20-1 and TRBJ2-2, with 11 bases identical to TRBD2. V was clipped by 0 bases and J by 4 bases; unmatched bases: 1. Germline CDR1 reads DFQATT; CDR2 reads SNEGSKA (reference sequence). The CDR3 contains 15 residues. The CDR3 nucleotides read TGCAGTGCTAGAGATAGCGGGAGGGCCACCGGGGAGCTGTTTTTT. Translated, it gives CSARDSGRATGELFF.

The V and J genes are TRBV9 and TRBJ2-2; TRBD2 matches 10 bases. Trimming took 3 bases from V and 5 from J; bases not matched to a gene: 4. Germline V gene sequence: CDR1 SGDLS, CDR2 YYNGEE. This CDR3 is 15 amino acids long. The CDR3 here is CASSALAGETGELFF. CDR3 DNA: TGTGCCAGCAGCGCGCTAGCGGGGGAAACCGGGGAGCTGTTTTTT.

This clonotype was counted between two and nine times. The V and J genes are TRBV25-1 and TRBJ2-1, with 7 bases aligning to TRBD2. CDR1 and CDR2 from the germline V gene are MGHDK and SYGVNS. The CDR3 sequence is 16 residues long. V trimming: 1 base; J trimming: 2 bases; junction bases outside the gene matches: 5. The CDR3 DNA reads TGTGCCAGCAGTGAATTCCTTGGGGGGGCCTACAATGAGCAGTTCTTC. It translates to CASSEFLGGAYNEQFF.

The rearrangement joins TRBV4-1 to TRBJ1-1; possibly TRBD1 for D (5 bases). Germline V gene sequence: CDR1 MGHRA, CDR2 YSYEKL. The CDR3 sequence is 12 residues long. Trimming removed 5 bases from V and 11 bases from J, with 15 bases in between. CDR3 sequence: CASSNPGTMAFF. CDR3 bases: TGCGCCAGCAGCAACCCCGGGACGATGGCTTTCTTT.

The J gene is TRBJ2-1, the V gene TRBV6-5; perhaps D is TRBD1 or TRBD2 (5 bases each). Deletions cut 8 bases from V and 13 bases from J, with 9 bases between. The CDR3 length is 9 residues. Per germline, CDR1 MNHEY and CDR2 SVGAGI. CDR3 DNA: TGTGCCAGCGGGGGTAGTCAGTTCTTC. This encodes CASGGSQFF.

This clonotype was detected many times. The chain recombines TRBV5-1 with TRBJ2-7; 8 bases align to TRBD1. The CDR3 has 13 amino acids. J was trimmed by 2 bases and V by 3 bases; bases with no gene match: 1. Per the germline V gene, CDR1 is SGHRS and CDR2 is YFSETQ. The CDR3 nucleotides read TGCGCCAGCAGCTGGGGACAGGCCTACGAGCAGTACTTC. As protein: CASSWGQAYEQYF.

The rearrangement joins TRBV28 to TRBJ2-1; 10 nucleotides line up with TRBD2. Germline loops: CDR1 MDHEN, CDR2 SYDVKM. This CDR3 is 16 amino acids long. Trimming took 4 bases from V and 2 from J; bases not matched to a gene: 5. Here the CDR3 reads CASSSLAGETYNEQFF. Written as DNA, the CDR3 is TGTGCCAGCAGTTCCCTAGCGGGAGAGACCTACAATGAGCAGTTCTTC.

The V and J genes are TRBV3-1 and TRBJ2-1; 11 bases match TRBD2. With 1 base clipped from V and 0 bases from J, the junction kept 8 bases outside the gene matches. The length of the CDR3 is 19 residues. Germline values: CDR1 LGHDT, CDR2 YNNKEL (reference sequence). The CDR3 spells CASSQALAGGFSSYNEQFF. The CDR3 DNA follows: TGTGCCAGCAGCCAAGCCCTAGCGGGGGGATTTAGCTCCTACAATGAGCAGTTCTTC.

This rearrangement joins TRBV20-1 to TRBJ2-3; no definite D call. This CDR3 is built from 17 residues. The germline V gene encodes CDR1 DFQATT and CDR2 SNEGSKA (reference sequence). Between the trimmed V and J ends, which lost 0 bases and 1 base, there was a span of 17 bases. CDR3 nucleotide sequence: TGCAGTGCTAGAGATCGGGTTAGGAGCAGAGGCACAGATACGCAGTATTTT. The encoded protein is CSARDRVRSRGTDTQYF.

This clonotype came up a few times. This sequence joins TRBV30 and TRBJ2-7, with D possibly being TRBD1 (5 bases). The CDR3 has 13 amino acids. Per germline, CDR1 GTSNPN and CDR2 SVGIG (reference sequence). V was shortened by 1 base and J by 2 bases, with 9 bases between the two germline ends. The DNA for the CDR3 is TGTGCCTGGAGTGCGGTACAGGCCTACGAGCAGTACTTC. Protein product: CAWSAVQAYEQYF.

The chain combines TRBV6-6 with TRBJ1-1, with 7 bases identical to TRBD1. This CDR3 comprises 13 residues. V dropped 7 bases and J dropped 1; count of bases not matched to a gene: 3. CDR1 is MNHNY, CDR2 SVGAGI, per germline (reference sequence). The CDR3 reads CASTGGGNTEAFF. DNA for the CDR3: TGTGCCAGCACAGGGGGGGGGAACACTGAAGCTTTCTTT.

In its sample, this clonotype was seen a few times. CDR3 region: CASSYSTTAYNEQYF. The CDR3, as DNA: TGTGCCAGCAGTTACTCGACAACCGCTTACAATGAGCAGTACTTC. V and J are TRBV6-5 and TRBJ2-1; D is unresolved. The end of the DNA is better explained by TRBJ2-7, so the J call may be wrong. The CDR3 sequence is 15 residues long. Germline values: CDR1 MNHEY, CDR2 SVGAGI.

The gene calls are TRBV4-1 and TRBJ1-6; D is unresolved. From germline, CDR1 is MGHRA and CDR2 YSYEKL. This CDR3 spans 15 amino acids. V lost 1 base, J lost 4 bases, and 8 bases lay in between. CDR3 in DNA: TGCGCCAGCAGCCAAGGGGTAGGGTATAATTCACCCCTCCACTTT. Translated, it gives CASSQGVGYNSPLHF.

The chain couples TRBV12-3 or TRBV12-4 to TRBJ1-2; 8 bases map to TRBD1. This CDR3 spans 14 amino acids. V gave up 3 bases and J gave up 2 bases; unmatched junction bases: 2. The CDR3 loop reads CASSFRDRNYGYTF. The CDR3 nucleotides read TGTGCCAGCAGTTTTAGGGACAGGAACTATGGCTACACCTTC.

Of note for this clonotype: The junction departs from germline at one end; a sequencing error may be responsible. The rearrangement links TRBV29-1 to TRBJ1-2; D unresolved. Germline CDR1 reads SQVTM; CDR2 reads ANQGSEA. The CDR3 is 12 amino acids. The CDR3 region is CSVRGDFYGHTF. CDR3 in DNA: TGCAGCGTTCGTGGTGACTTCTATGGCCACACCTTC.

This clonotype was seen more than once but under ten times. This sequence joins TRBV29-1 and TRBJ2-1; D call uncertain. The CDR3 totals 13 residues. The germline CDR1 and CDR2 sequences are SQVTM and ANQGSEA. V was cut by 3 bases and J by 2 bases, with 8 bases left in between. CDR3 amino acids: CSVEPRTYNEQFF. CDR3 nucleotides: TGCAGCGTTGAGCCGCGGACCTACAATGAGCAGTTCTTC.

The V gene is TRBV12-3 or TRBV12-4, the J gene TRBJ2-3; 8 bases match TRBD2. CDR3 length: 13 residues. Trimming took 8 bases from V and 6 from J; bases not matched to a gene: 7. CDR3: CASATSGADTQYF. As DNA, the CDR3 is TGTGCCAGCGCAACTAGCGGAGCCGATACGCAGTATTTT.

The chain is built from TRBV5-1 and TRBJ2-1, with 7 bases identical to TRBD2. Per the germline V gene, CDR1 is SGHRS and CDR2 is YFSETQ. Unmatched junction bases numbered 4, after V lost 4 bases and J lost 0 bases. This CDR3 region has 15 residues. The CDR3 nucleotides read TGCGCCAGCAGCGCTAGCGGCGCCTCCTACAATGAGCAGTTCTTC. Encoded protein: CASSASGASYNEQFF.